The 31 T cell receptor beta chains below all came from one sample that was sequenced in a study of identical twins. Each CDR3 protein is one row after TCRdb ran MiXCR on the 5' RACE reads. This table has roughly 260,000 distinct CDR3 sequences, 6% to 8.5% appearing once. The data were also submitted as part of a second study, on yellow fever vaccine responses in identical twins.

The sample was CD8+ T cells sorted from blood. Receptors originate from a woman aged 18 to 35 in good health.

At least ten counts were recorded for this clonotype. The chain combines TRBV6-4 with TRBJ2-1, with 9 bases identical to TRBD2. In germline, CDR1 is MRHNA, CDR2 SNTAGT. The CDR3 length is 15 residues. The V gene end was trimmed by 4 bases and the J gene end by 7 bases; junction bases not matched to a gene: 8. CDR3 in amino acids: CASSVHSGSGNEQFF. In DNA form, the CDR3 reads TGTGCCAGCAGTGTCCATAGCGGGAGTGGGAATGAGCAGTTCTTC.

This clonotype was seen a handful of times. As DNA, the CDR3 is TGCAGTGCTAGAAGCGGGACAGAGGGCACAGATACGCAGTATTTT. Its protein product is CSARSGTEGTDTQYF. This chain connects TRBV20-1 to TRBJ2-3, with D perhaps TRBD1 or TRBD2 (7 bases each). The CDR3 length is 15 residues. Germline assignment: CDR1 DFQATT and CDR2 SNEGSKA (reference sequence). Trimming took off 2 bases at V and 1 base at J, with 13 bases between the two ends.

This clonotype was detected only a few times. The V and J genes are TRBV7-7 and TRBJ2-1, with 9 bases matching TRBD2. CDR3 size: 14 residues. The germline V gene has CDR1 SSHAT and CDR2 FNYEAQ (reference sequence). After removal of 4 bases from V and 4 bases from J, the junction contained 2 bases not matched to a gene. The CDR3 protein is CASSSAGGYNEQFF. The CDR3 nucleotides are TGTGCCAGCAGCTCAGCGGGAGGTTACAATGAGCAGTTCTTC. Based on the CDR3 plus reference TRBV7-7 and TRBJ2-1, the full variable domain is GAGVSQSPRYKVTKRGQDVTLRCDPISSHATLYWYQQALGQGPEFLTYFNYEAQPDKSGLPSDRFSAERPEGSISTLTIQRTEQRDSAMYRCASSSAGGYNEQFFGPGTRLTVL.

This chain links TRBV10-3 with TRBJ2-5; maybe TRBD1 (6 bases). CDR1 is ENHRY and CDR2 is SYGVKD in the germline V gene. This CDR3 comprises 15 residues. V was pared by 6 bases and J by 1 base, with 15 bases between. The DNA of the CDR3 is TGTGCCATCAGAGAGAACAGGGATGCCCAAGAGACCCAGTACTTC. Protein product: CAIRENRDAQETQYF.

This clonotype was observed at least ten times. The V call is TRBV12-3 or TRBV12-4, the J call TRBJ1-5; no reliable D call. CDR3 length equals 14 residues. V lost 3 bases, J lost 5 bases, and 11 bases lay in between. The CDR3 coding sequence is TGTGCCAGCAGTTTTTCCTTGGCCTATCAGCCCCAGCATTTT. Residues: CASSFSLAYQPQHF.

The J gene is TRBJ2-5, the V gene TRBV21-1. TRBV21-1 is a known pseudogene. The CDR3 is 13 amino acids. CDR3 in DNA: TGTGCCAGTCATCGACCGTCCCAAGAGACCCAGTACTTC. This encodes CASHRPSQETQYF.

This clonotype counts as medium-sized. The chain is built from TRBV5-1 and TRBJ2-1; perhaps TRBD1 as D (5 bases). CDR3 length: 19 residues. Trimming took 4 bases from V and 5 from J, leaving 28 bases between them. Per germline, CDR1 SGHRS and CDR2 YFSETQ. As DNA, the CDR3 is TGCGCCAGCAGCCGTCTAGGCCACGGCCCAGGGTTTTTCCACAATGAGCAGTTCTTC. Translated, it gives CASSRLGHGPGFFHNEQFF.

In its sample, this clonotype was seen many times. The chain couples TRBV28 to TRBJ2-3; D not resolved. Per the germline V gene, CDR1 is MDHEN and CDR2 is SYDVKM. Trimming shortened V by 3 bases and J by 11 bases, and 12 bases separated the two germline ends. The CDR3 has 12 amino acids. The CDR3 sequence: CASSFGPPWQYF. In DNA, the CDR3 is TGTGCCAGCAGTTTCGGCCCCCCCTGGCAGTATTTT.

This clonotype was counted a few times. The chain couples TRBV24-1 to TRBJ2-1; TRBD2 aligns across 14 bases. The J segment lost 6 bases and the V segment lost 1 base, leaving 4 bases of the junction unmatched. CDR1 is KGHDR and CDR2 is SFDVKD in the germline V gene. The CDR3 has 17 amino acids. This CDR3 is CATSDLPGTSGGNEQFF. Written as DNA, the CDR3 is TGTGCCACCAGTGATTTACCCGGGACTAGCGGGGGCAATGAGCAGTTCTTC.

This clonotype has a count of ten or more. The genes are TRBV3-1 and TRBJ2-1; 7 bases map to TRBD2. The J segment lost 6 bases and the V segment lost 4 bases, leaving 15 bases of the junction unmatched. There are 17 residues in the CDR3. Germline V gene sequence: CDR1 LGHDT, CDR2 YNNKEL (reference sequence). CDR3 in amino acids: CASSPLMGGAGPNEQFF. The CDR3 DNA reads TGTGCCAGCAGCCCTTTAATGGGGGGAGCGGGGCCCAATGAGCAGTTCTTC.

This clonotype was detected many times. The chain links TRBV12-3 or TRBV12-4 to TRBJ1-5; no clear D gene. Trimming cost V 0 bases and J 2 bases, with 5 bases left between them. This CDR3 region has 14 residues. CDR3: CASSLAPGNQPQHF. The CDR3 DNA follows: TGTGCCAGCAGTTTAGCTCCAGGCAATCAGCCCCAGCATTTT.

The CDR3 region is CASSFGTALYNEQFF. CDR3 bases: TGTGCCAGCAGCTTCGGGACAGCATTATACAATGAGCAGTTCTTC. The chain joins TRBV7-6 to TRBJ2-1; 7 nucleotides match TRBD1. Per the germline V gene, CDR1 is SGHVS and CDR2 is FNYEAQ. With V trimmed by 3 bases and J by 4 bases, 6 bases remained unmatched. This CDR3 has 15 residues.

This clonotype was counted many times. Here the CDR3 reads CASSLRPYEQYF. The CDR3 DNA follows: TGTGCCAGCAGTCTTAGACCCTACGAGCAGTACTTC. The chain has TRBV12-3 or TRBV12-4 and TRBJ2-7; D remains ambiguous. V shed 5 bases and J shed 2 bases, with 7 bases lying between them. The CDR3 is 12 residues long.

The table lists this clonotype with many counts. V gene TRBV28 combines with J gene TRBJ2-7; the D gene could be TRBD1 or TRBD2 (6 bases each). V was shortened by 4 bases and J by 2 bases, with 18 bases between the two germline ends. Looked up from germline, CDR1 is MDHEN and CDR2 is SYDVKM. CDR3 length: 16 residues. CDR3 sequence: CASSSRGGQGPYEQYV. CDR3 nucleotide sequence: TGTGCCAGCAGTTCCCGTGGGGGGCAGGGCCCCTACGAGCAGTACGTC.

The CDR3 is CASSLIKSSYNEQFF. CDR3 in DNA: TGTGCCAGCAGTTTAATTAAGTCTTCCTACAATGAGCAGTTCTTC. The J gene is TRBJ2-1, the V gene TRBV12-3 or TRBV12-4; D unclear. Trimming took 2 bases from V and 1 from J, leaving 9 bases between them. CDR3 length: 15 residues.

The chain couples TRBV12-3 or TRBV12-4 to TRBJ2-1; 10 positions match TRBD1. CDR3 length: 15 residues. J lost 5 bases, V lost 6 bases, and 7 bases had no gene match. The CDR3 is CASSRAGTGDNEQFF. In DNA, the CDR3 is TGTGCCAGCAGCCGCGCCGGGACAGGGGACAATGAGCAGTTCTTC.

This clonotype was counted at least ten times. J is TRBJ2-7 and V is TRBV11-1; D remains unclear. The germline V and J ends were trimmed by 5 bases and 4 bases, with 9 bases remaining between them. This CDR3 is built from 12 residues. Germline CDR1 is SGHAT and CDR2 is FQDESV (reference sequence). The DNA of the CDR3 is TGTGCCAGCAGCATTGGATCTTACGAGCAGTACTTC. Translating it yields CASSIGSYEQYF.

The chain is built from TRBV7-9 and TRBJ2-2, with TRBD1 matching over 11 bases. The V segment lost 5 bases and the J segment 7 bases; nucleotides outside the gene matches: 3. Germline-derived CDR1 and CDR2 are SEHNR and FQNEAQ (reference sequence). The CDR3 spans 14 residues. CDR3 loop: CASSEGQGDGELFF. In DNA form, the CDR3 reads TGTGCCAGCAGCGAGGGACAGGGGGACGGGGAGCTGTTTTTT.

This clonotype was counted a few times. The chain has TRBV7-9 and TRBJ2-1, with TRBD2 matching over 11 bases. The ends lost 2 bases at V and 8 bases at J; junction bases unmatched: 5. CDR1 SEHNR and CDR2 FQNEAQ come from the germline V gene (reference sequence). CDR3 length: 15 residues. As DNA, the CDR3 is TGTGCCAGCAGCTTAACTAGCGGGAGAGGGTATGAGCAGTTCTTC. Amino acids: CASSLTSGRGYEQFF.

The rearrangement joins TRBV4-2 to TRBJ2-3, with TRBD2 matching 15 bases. The CDR3 loop spans 19 amino acids. Trimming cost V 4 bases and J 0 bases; bases outside gene matches: 8. The V gene's germline CDR1 is LGHNA and CDR2 YNFKEQ. Here the CDR3 DNA reads TGTGCCAGCAGCCTGACCGGGACTAGCGGGGGGCCAAGCACAGATACGCAGTATTTT. Residues: CASSLTGTSGGPSTDTQYF.

This clonotype was detected a few times. The gene calls are TRBV29-1 and TRBJ2-7, with D possibly TRBD2 on 5 matching bases. The CDR3 length is 13 residues. V lost 1 base and J 4 bases, leaving 11 bases between the germline ends. CDR1 and CDR2 from the germline V gene are SQVTM and ANQGSEA. CDR3 DNA sequence: TGCAGCGTTGAAGTGGGGTCGGGGTACGAGCAGTACTTC. Translating gives CSVEVGSGYEQYF.

The table lists this clonotype with a few counts. J is TRBJ1-1 and V is TRBV7-9, with TRBD1 as a possible D gene (5 bases). The CDR3 covers 12 residues. The germline V gene has CDR1 SEHNR and CDR2 FQNEAQ (reference sequence). The V end was cut by 2 bases, the J end by 6 bases, with 7 bases between. CDR3 residues: CASSLTTAEAFF. The CDR3 DNA follows: TGTGCCAGCAGCTTAACGACAGCTGAAGCTTTCTTT.

In its sample, this clonotype was seen a few times. CDR3 in amino acids: CASSLSNYNEQFF. The CDR3 nucleotides read TGTGCCAGCAGTTTAAGTAATTACAATGAGCAGTTCTTC. This chain uses TRBV28 with TRBJ2-1; D is uncertain. CDR3 size: 13 residues. V was clipped by 2 bases and J by 4 bases, with 6 bases between them. Germline V gene sequence: CDR1 MDHEN, CDR2 SYDVKM. Looking up the rest from reference TRBV28 and TRBJ2-1 gives the full variable domain: DVKVTQSSRYLVKRTGEKVFLECVQDMDHENMFWYRQDPGLGLRLIYFSYDVKMKEKGDIPEGYSVSREKKERFSLILESASTNQTSMYLCASSLSNYNEQFFGPGTRLTVL.

This clonotype was recorded at least ten times. J is TRBJ2-1 and V is TRBV20-1; TRBD2 agrees at 8 bases. The V segment lost 2 bases and the J segment 1 base; nucleotides outside the gene matches: 4. Germline values: CDR1 DFQATT, CDR2 SNEGSKA (reference sequence). This CDR3 comprises 15 residues. CDR3 DNA sequence: TGCAGTGCTAGACAGGAGCGGGAGTCCTACAATGAGCAGTTCTTC. Residues: CSARQERESYNEQFF.

The chain is built from TRBV12-3 or TRBV12-4 and TRBJ1-2, with D maybe TRBD1 (6 bases). V lost 10 bases, J lost 4 bases, and 22 bases lay in between. The CDR3 sequence is 15 residues long. In DNA form, the CDR3 reads TGTGCCACCCATGGGGGGACACCGCTAGTCTATGGCTACACCTTC. This translates into CATHGGTPLVYGYTF.

There are many counts of this clonotype. This chain links TRBV29-1 with TRBJ2-1; TRBD1 might be the D (5 bases). This CDR3 comprises 13 residues. V was cut by 3 bases and J by 8 bases, with 14 bases left in between. Germline lookup yields CDR1 SQVTM and CDR2 ANQGSEA. CDR3 sequence reads: CSVDQGLSDEQFF. CDR3 DNA: TGCAGCGTTGATCAGGGTCTTTCGGATGAGCAGTTCTTC.

This clonotype occurred a few times. The rearrangement joins TRBV3-1 to TRBJ2-1; D assignment may be TRBD1 or TRBD2 (5 bases each). CDR3 length equals 17 residues. V was cut by 4 bases and J by 6 bases, with 22 bases left in between. CDR1 and CDR2 (germline): LGHDT, YNNKEL (reference sequence). DNA of the CDR3: TGTGCCAGCAGCCCCCCAACCGGGACGATAAATCCCAATGAGCAGTTCTTC. Its translation is CASSPPTGTINPNEQFF.

The V and J genes are TRBV10-3 and TRBJ2-2; possibly TRBD2 for D (6 bases). Germline lookup yields CDR1 ENHRY and CDR2 SYGVKD. Trimming left V 6 bases short and J 4 bases short, with 6 bases between. The CDR3 is 12 residues long. CDR3 residues: CAIREGTGELFF. The CDR3 region has the DNA TGTGCCATCAGGGAGGGCACCGGGGAGCTGTTTTTT.

The table lists this clonotype with a few counts. The rearrangement joins TRBV11-3 to TRBJ2-3; 13 bases agree with TRBD2. Germline V CDR1 and CDR2: SGHNT, YENEEA. J was trimmed by 5 bases and V by 5 bases; bases with no gene match: 7. The CDR3 extends over 16 amino acids. This CDR3 is CASSARLAGGRDTQYF. The CDR3 DNA is TGTGCCAGCAGCGCCCGACTAGCGGGAGGCCGAGATACGCAGTATTTT.

V and J are TRBV13 and TRBJ2-7; TRBD1 matches 9 bases. The germline CDR1 and CDR2 sequences are PRHDT and FYEKMQ (reference sequence). The CDR3 is made up of 14 amino acids. J lost 3 bases, V lost 0 bases, and 0 bases had no gene match. CDR3 sequence (DNA): TGTGCCAGCAGCTTAGGGACAGGGGGCTACGAGCAGTACGTC. It yields the protein CASSLGTGGYEQYV.

This clonotype showed up many times. V and J are TRBV5-1 and TRBJ1-1, with D possibly being TRBD1 (6 bases). The CDR3 spans 14 residues. CDR1 SGHRS and CDR2 YFSETQ come from the germline V gene. The V end lost 4 bases, the J end lost 4 bases, and 14 bases lay between the germline ends. CDR3: CASSIRGAGTEAFF. DNA for the CDR3: TGCGCCAGCAGCATCAGGGGCGCGGGCACTGAAGCTTTCTTT.